This T cell receptor (beta chain) appears in the sequencing data of a study of blood T cell repertoires in COVID-19. Study in general: The study drew acute and convalescent COVID-19 samples from the United States, Italy and Spain. T cells, B-cell-depleted T cells, or PBMCs supplied cDNA or gDNA.

The CDR3 has 14 residues. The V gene's germline CDR1 is MNHEY and CDR2 SVGAGI. Trimming took 0 bases from V and 2 from J, leaving 7 bases between them. Original data processing: For nucleated cells, counts were estimated from reference gene primer amplification. TCRdb's table, derived via immunoSEQ multiplex PCR, lists solely in-frame clones and lacks some. V and J calls and clone size are those listed in that table; D and trimming were worked out from the DNA. The data contain tens of thousands of clones, about four fifths of them singletons. The chain is built from TRBV6-5 and TRBJ1-2; D possibly corresponds to TRBD1 (5 bases). This receptor was taken from a middle-aged man with acute or convalescent COVID-19. The sequenced sample was peripheral blood. The DNA of the CDR3 is TGTGCCAGCAGTTACTCCGCAGGGAACTATGGCTACACCTTC. Its protein product is CASSYSAGNYGYTF.